The present entry profiles one T cell receptor beta chain with its context. Its antigen is as yet unknown. The sample is drawn from a study of cytomegalovirus exposure and HLA in healthy donors. The study's findings and limits: Confirmation was obtained in vitro that a few CMV-associated chains are specific for CMV antigens.

All the people who gave samples were healthy bone marrow donors. V was clipped by 4 bases and J by 5 bases; unmatched bases: 6. Germline-derived CDR1 and CDR2 are SGHNT and YYREEE (reference sequence). There are 14 residues in the CDR3. 60 Vbeta and 13 Jbeta primers were used in PCR. The assay was immunoSEQ multiplex PCR, and TCRdb's table has in-frame clones only and misses some. The data hold 55,000 to 65,000 clones, with more than 70% observed a single time. Sequenced material: PBMCs. The receptor was derived from a male donor in good health and CMV-seronegative. The rearrangement joins TRBV5-4 to TRBJ2-7; 10 positions match TRBD1. CDR3 DNA: TGTGCCAGCAGCATCCGGGACAGGGGCCACGAGCAGTACTTC. Translating it yields CASSIRDRGHEQYF. The full variable domain, in which reference TRBV5-4 and TRBJ2-7 provide the parts outside the CDR3, is ETGVTQSPTHLIKTRGQQVTLRCSSQSGHNTVSWYQQALGQGPQFIFQYYREEENGRGNFPPRFSGLQFPNYSSELNVNALELDDSALYLCASSIRDRGHEQYFGPGTRLTVT.